The clone carrying this TCR beta chain has ten or more counts. Its specificity is not known. The CDR3 runs to 15 residues. V lost 0 bases, J lost 1 base, and 4 bases stayed unmatched. CDR1 DFQATT and CDR2 SNEGSKA come from the germline V gene (reference sequence). These data are taken from a study of T cells in Graves' hyperthyroidism and ophthalmopathy. General study findings and limits: Prediction of ophthalmopathy progression came a median around 6.1 months pre-onset. Blood also carried most thyroid clonotypes expanded above 0.001.

Template material for amplifying TCR beta CDR3 regions consisted of RNA transcripts. The HTBI primer set drove a first-round RT-PCR of the TCR CDR3. Each CDR3 protein is one row after TCRdb ran MiXCR on the multiplex PCR reads. The sample comprises about 560,000 distinct CDR3 sequences, 15% to 20% of which are singletons, and around 18% rests with the top ten. The diagnoses drew upon clinical symptoms, serum thyroxine and TRAb, thyroid ultrasound and orbital computed tomography. The clonotype originates from a woman aged 18-29 years with Graves' hyperthyroidism. The chain has TRBV20-1 and TRBJ2-3; 7 nucleotides agree with TRBD2. The sequenced sample was blood. The CDR3 DNA reads TGCAGTGCTAGAGAGGTAGCGGGCCGCACAGATACGCAGTATTTT. This codes for CSAREVAGRTDTQYF.